This T cell receptor (beta chain) was recovered during a study of shared clonotypes between healthy human individuals. Study-level information: The people who gave samples were a couple of women and a few men aged 18 to 49.

Here immunoSEQ multiplex PCR was the method, and the copy in TCRdb shows in-frame clones only, minus some. Among hundreds of thousands of clones listed, approximately 71% were seen once. The CDR3 covers 14 residues. CDR1 and CDR2 (germline): MNHEY, SMNVEV (reference sequence). V was trimmed by 7 bases and J by 0 bases, leaving 7 bases between them. The sample consisted of PBMCs. The receptor comes from a woman aged 40 to 55 in good health. Some clones in this sample may be carry-over from other donors' samples. This chain links TRBV27 with TRBJ2-6; D is ambiguous. The CDR3 loop is CASTQSSGANVLTF. The CDR3 DNA is TGTGCCAGCACTCAAAGCTCTGGGGCCAACGTCCTGACTTTC.